A single sample is the source of the 27 T cell receptor beta chains below, sequenced in a study of T cells in Graves' hyperthyroidism and ophthalmopathy. TCR beta CDR3 sequences were amplified from RNA transcripts. First-round RT-PCR with HTBI primers amplified the TCR CDR3 region. TCRdb re-called the multiplex PCR reads with MiXCR, one entry per CDR3 protein. Found here are around 540,000 distinct CDR3 sequences, approximately 44% of them singletons; the top ten hold 8.2%. Material for sequencing was peripheral blood or thyroid tissue (not recorded which). The receptors here all came from a woman aged 18-35 years with Graves' hyperthyroidism.

This clonotype was counted at least ten times. V and J are TRBV7-2 and TRBJ1-5, with D hard to call. The CDR3 is made up of 13 amino acids. Germline CDR1 reads SGHTA; CDR2 reads FQGNSA. V was cut by 3 bases and J by 6 bases, with 9 bases left in between. Here the CDR3 reads CASSFTQTQPQHF. The CDR3 bases are TGTGCCAGCAGCTTCACTCAGACTCAGCCCCAGCATTTT.

This clonotype turned up a few times. This rearrangement joins TRBV2 to TRBJ2-7; 13 bases are a match to TRBD2. CDR1 and CDR2 from the germline V gene are SNHLY and FYNNEI. With 3 bases clipped from V and 3 bases from J, the junction kept 5 bases outside the gene matches. The CDR3 extends over 16 amino acids. The CDR3 nucleotides read TGTGCCAGCAGTGAGGGGACTAGCGGGATTTTCTACGAGCAGTACTTC. It translates to CASSEGTSGIFYEQYF.

CDR3 DNA sequence: TGTGCCAGCGGCCGGGACAGGGGTTTATATGGCTACACCTTC. This encodes CASGRDRGLYGYTF. The chain carries TRBV2 and TRBJ1-2; 10 positions match TRBD1. Looked up from germline, CDR1 is SNHLY and CDR2 is FYNNEI. This CDR3 region has 14 residues. V lost 8 bases, J lost 5 bases, and 8 bases stayed unmatched.

The J gene is TRBJ1-5, the V gene TRBV2; possibly TRBD1 for D (6 bases). V was trimmed by 6 bases and J by 7 bases, leaving 13 bases between them. Looked up from germline, CDR1 is SNHLY and CDR2 is FYNNEI. This CDR3 is 13 amino acids long. The CDR3 DNA is TGTGCCAGCAGCCGGGGGCAGGGCCAGCCCCAGCATTTT. Protein sequence: CASSRGQGQPQHF. Filled out from reference TRBV2 and TRBJ1-5, the complete variable domain reads EPEVTQTPSHQVTQMGQEVILRCVPISNHLYFYWYRQILGQKVEFLVSFYNNEISEKSEIFDDQFSVERPDGSNFTLKIRSTKLEDSAMYFCASSRGQGQPQHFGDGTRLSIL.

This clonotype was counted many times. The chain combines TRBV24-1 with TRBJ2-5; 11 nucleotides agree with TRBD2. The CDR3 covers 16 residues. With 9 bases clipped from V and 4 bases from J, the junction kept 12 bases outside the gene matches. Per germline, CDR1 KGHDR and CDR2 SFDVKD. Here the CDR3 DNA reads TGTGCCACCTCCCCGGGTAGCGGGAGGGGGGGAGAGACCCAGTACTTC. As protein: CATSPGSGRGGETQYF.

Ten or more counts support this clonotype. This chain uses TRBV15 with TRBJ2-7; possibly TRBD2 for D (5 bases). Germline values: CDR1 LNHNV, CDR2 YYDKDF (reference sequence). V lost 2 bases and J lost 0, with 8 bases in between. This CDR3 comprises 14 residues. CDR3 sequence reads: CATSRFGDSYEQYF. The CDR3 bases are TGTGCCACCAGCAGATTCGGGGACTCCTACGAGCAGTACTTC.

This clonotype was detected a few times. CDR3 loop: CASSYQTGGNQPQHF. CDR3 in DNA: TGTGCCAGCAGTTACCAGACAGGGGGCAATCAGCCCCAGCATTTT. The chain employs TRBV6-6 and TRBJ1-5; 8 bases fit TRBD1. This CDR3 has 15 amino acids. Per the germline V gene, CDR1 is MNHNY and CDR2 is SVGAGI (reference sequence). The junction had 2 bases not matched to a gene; V was cut back by 2 bases and J by 2 bases.

This clonotype has ten or more counts. The chain combines TRBV7-2 with TRBJ2-7; TRBD2 aligns across 10 bases. The ends lost 1 base at V and 3 bases at J; junction bases unmatched: 3. Germline CDR1 and CDR2: SGHTA and FQGNSA. The CDR3 has 15 amino acids. The CDR3 nucleotides are TGTGCCAGCAGCTTAGGACTAGCGGGCCTCTACGAGCAGTACTTC. Amino acids: CASSLGLAGLYEQYF.

The chain links TRBV7-2 to TRBJ1-1, with unresolved D. The V end lost 3 bases, the J end lost 0 bases, and 8 bases lay between the germline ends. In germline, CDR1 is SGHTA, CDR2 FQGNSA. The CDR3 length is 14 residues. In DNA form, the CDR3 reads TGTGCCAGCAGCTTCGGGCGAATGAACACTGAAGCTTTCTTT. As protein: CASSFGRMNTEAFF.

This clonotype was detected only a few times. The J gene is TRBJ1-1, the V gene TRBV7-9, with D perhaps TRBD1 (5 bases). Germline values: CDR1 SEHNR, CDR2 FQNEAQ (reference sequence). V was shortened by 2 bases and J by 8 bases, with 12 bases between the two germline ends. The CDR3 length is 13 residues. The CDR3: CASSLRGSEEAFF. CDR3 nucleotide sequence: TGTGCCAGCAGCTTAAGGGGTTCTGAGGAAGCTTTCTTT.

The V call is TRBV2, the J call TRBJ2-7; D possibly corresponds to TRBD1 (6 bases). CDR1 is SNHLY, CDR2 FYNNEI, per germline. Trimming pared 3 bases from V and 0 bases from J, leaving 9 bases between. The CDR3 consists of 14 residues. CDR3 in amino acids: CASSEGARSYEQYF. The CDR3 nucleotides read TGTGCCAGCAGTGAGGGGGCGCGCTCCTACGAGCAGTACTTC.

V is TRBV25-1 and J is TRBJ1-2, with 7 positions matching TRBD1. V was clipped by 7 bases and J by 9 bases; unmatched bases: 23. In germline, CDR1 is MGHDK, CDR2 SYGVNS. The CDR3 consists of 17 residues. The CDR3 spells CASTQSPGDSEGLSYTF. The CDR3 nucleotides read TGTGCCAGCACTCAATCCCCCGGGGACAGTGAGGGGTTGAGCTACACCTTC.

This clonotype was recorded many times. The genes are TRBV10-3 and TRBJ1-2, with 9 bases that match TRBD1. Germline V gene lookup returns CDR1 ENHRY and CDR2 SYGVKD. The CDR3 extends over 13 amino acids. Unmatched junction bases numbered 9, after V lost 8 bases and J lost 8 bases. CDR3 DNA: TGTGCCATCGACGGGACAGGGAATAAGGGCTACACCTTC. Its protein product is CAIDGTGNKGYTF.

This chain connects TRBV9 to TRBJ1-3; D remains ambiguous. Germline V gene sequence: CDR1 SGDLS, CDR2 YYNGEE. The CDR3 totals 15 residues. Trimming removed 0 bases from V and 4 bases from J, with 11 bases in between. CDR3 coding DNA: TGTGCCAGCAGCGTAGGATGGGAATCCGGAAACACCATATATTTT. This encodes CASSVGWESGNTIYF.

The chain links TRBV9 to TRBJ2-5; 7 bases match TRBD2. J gave up 2 bases and V 3 bases, and 4 bases lay outside the gene matches. The CDR3 sequence is 14 residues long. In germline, CDR1 is SGDLS, CDR2 YYNGEE. CDR3 sequence reads: CASSGSGPQETQYF. CDR3 bases: TGTGCCAGCAGCGGTAGCGGGCCTCAAGAGACCCAGTACTTC.

The V gene is TRBV14, the J gene TRBJ1-2; perhaps TRBD1 as D (6 bases). Germline loops: CDR1 SGHDN, CDR2 FVKESK. Trimming stripped 0 bases from V and 8 bases from J, with 10 bases between. The CDR3 consists of 13 residues. The CDR3 nucleotides read TGTGCCAGCAGCCAAGACAGGGGTTTGGGCTACACCTTC. It yields the protein CASSQDRGLGYTF.

This clonotype was seen once. The genes are TRBV24-1 and TRBJ1-5; 9 nucleotides match TRBD1. CDR1 and CDR2 from the germline V gene are KGHDR and SFDVKD. This CDR3 is 12 amino acids long. The J segment lost 13 bases and the V segment lost 4 bases, leaving 4 bases of the junction unmatched. CDR3 protein: CATSDTDRGQHF. CDR3 bases: TGTGCCACCAGTGACACGGACAGGGGACAGCATTTT.

As concerns this clonotype: A much larger clone differs by one base, so this may be a read error. The J gene is TRBJ1-5, the V gene TRBV2; no clear D. This CDR3 region has 13 residues. Per the germline V gene, CDR1 is SNHLY and CDR2 is FYNNEI. Trimming pared 11 bases from V and 3 bases from J, leaving 14 bases between. The CDR3: CASHTINNQPQHF. CDR3 sequence (DNA): TGTGCCTCACACACTATTAACAATCAGCCCCAGCATTTT. Complete variable domain (other parts from reference TRBV2 and TRBJ1-5): EPEVTQTPSHQVTQMGQEVILRCVPISNHLYFYWYRQILGQKVEFLVSFYNNEISEKSEIFDDQFSVERPDGSNFTLKIRSTKLEDSAMYFCASHTINNQPQHFGDGTRLSIL.

In this sample, this clonotype turned up a few times. J is TRBJ1-2 and V is TRBV25-1; TRBD1 agrees at 10 bases. Germline-derived CDR1 and CDR2 are MGHDK and SYGVNS. Germline trimming cut 5 bases from V and 8 bases from J; bases unmatched to any gene: 8. This CDR3 comprises 14 residues. The CDR3 loop reads CASSPGQGSRGYTF. The CDR3 region has the DNA TGTGCCAGCAGTCCGGGACAGGGGTCGAGGGGCTACACCTTC.

Concerning this clonotype: A single base separates this from a much larger clone, so it may be a read error. This sequence joins TRBV15 and TRBJ2-5; D is perhaps TRBD1 or TRBD2 (5 bases each). The CDR3 has 15 residues. V gave up 6 bases and J gave up 7 bases, with 21 bases separating them. The V gene's germline CDR1 is LNHNV and CDR2 YYDKDF (reference sequence). The CDR3 DNA is TGTGCCACCAGGGGCGCCGGGACCTTGGGAGCGACCCAGTACTTC. Its translation: CATRGAGTLGATQYF. Supplemented by reference TRBV15 and TRBJ2-5, the full variable domain reads DAMVIQNPRYQVTQFGKPVTLSCSQTLNHNVMYWYQQKSSQAPKLLFHYYDKDFNNEADTPDNFQSRRPNTSFCFLDIRSPGLGDTAMYLCATRGAGTLGATQYFGPGTRLLVL.

This clonotype was picked up many times. The chain uses TRBV20-1 and TRBJ1-2, with TRBD1 as a possible D gene (6 bases). Germline loops: CDR1 DFQATT, CDR2 SNEGSKA (reference sequence). The V end was cut by 6 bases, the J end by 4 bases, with 9 bases between. The CDR3 extends over 11 amino acids. CDR3 amino acids: CSAKGVYGYTF. The CDR3 nucleotides read TGCAGTGCCAAGGGGGTCTATGGCTACACCTTC.

This chain links TRBV7-2 with TRBJ1-5; D may be TRBD1 (5 bases). This CDR3 has 17 amino acids. CDR1 SGHTA and CDR2 FQGNSA come from the germline V gene. V lost 8 bases, J lost 2 bases, and 22 bases lay in between. CDR3 nucleotides: TGTGCCAGCTCACGCACTGCTGGGGCGCGGGGCAATCAGCCCCAGCATTTT. Its translation: CASSRTAGARGNQPQHF.

In its sample, this clonotype was seen many times. V is TRBV7-6 and J is TRBJ1-4, with TRBD1 identical over 8 bases. The CDR3 has 15 residues. After removal of 4 bases from V and 7 bases from J, the junction contained 8 bases not matched to a gene. The germline V gene encodes CDR1 SGHVS and CDR2 FNYEAQ. The CDR3 protein is CASSSPDRDGEKLFF. CDR3 nucleotide sequence: TGTGCCAGCAGCTCCCCGGACAGGGACGGTGAAAAACTGTTTTTT.

In its sample, this clonotype was seen a few times. The chain links TRBV20-1 to TRBJ1-2; tentatively, D is TRBD1 (5 bases). Trimming removed 4 bases from V and 5 bases from J, with 17 bases in between. The V gene's germline CDR1 is DFQATT and CDR2 SNEGSKA (reference sequence). This CDR3 region has 14 residues. CDR3: CSAIRAQGAYGYTF. For the CDR3, the DNA is TGCAGTGCTATCAGGGCTCAGGGTGCATATGGCTACACCTTC.

The gene calls are TRBV2 and TRBJ1-5, with unresolved D. The ends were cut back, 11 bases at V and 6 bases at J, with 17 bases in the middle. In germline, CDR1 is SNHLY, CDR2 FYNNEI. This CDR3 comprises 13 residues. CDR3 in amino acids: CAVKTREGQPQHF. The CDR3 DNA reads TGTGCCGTAAAGACCCGGGAGGGTCAGCCCCAGCATTTT.

Comment on this clonotype: Possible read error: a much larger clone is one base away. V usage is TRBV24-1 and J usage is TRBJ1-2; D is possibly TRBD1 (6 bases). V lost 3 bases to trimming and J lost 11 bases, with 12 bases between them. Germline V gene lookup returns CDR1 KGHDR and CDR2 SFDVKD. The CDR3 has 12 residues. As DNA, the CDR3 is TGTGCCACCAGTGATAGGGACACTTCGTACACCTTC. It yields the protein CATSDRDTSYTF.

The V gene is TRBV9, the J gene TRBJ1-1; D not resolved. V lost 4 bases to trimming and J lost 1 base, with 17 bases between them. The CDR3 has 16 residues. Per germline, CDR1 SGDLS and CDR2 YYNGEE. CDR3 residues: CASSQDLVSRNTEAFF. Here the CDR3 DNA reads TGTGCCAGCAGCCAAGATCTAGTCAGCCGGAACACTGAAGCTTTCTTT.